This T cell receptor beta chain is drawn from a study of T cells in Graves' hyperthyroidism and ophthalmopathy. Amplification yielded TCR beta CDR3 regions, with RNA transcripts as the source. Primed by the HTBI set, a first-round RT-PCR was run on the TCR CDR3. MiXCR, applied by TCRdb to the multiplex PCR reads, yields one record per CDR3 protein. The top ten clones hold around 17% of a sample with 400,000 to 550,000 distinct CDR3 sequences, approximately 15% of them seen once. General study points: Ophthalmopathy and stable hyperthyroidism were separated by a 13 V-J model.

This clonotype was detected ten times or more. Its antigen is not identified. About 10 ml of fresh peripheral blood supplied the PBMCs. V was clipped by 3 bases and J by 3 bases, with 15 bases between them. The CDR3 totals 15 residues. CDR1 is SGDLS, CDR2 YYNGEE, per germline. The receptor was derived from a woman younger than 30 with Graves' hyperthyroidism. The chain carries TRBV9 and TRBJ2-5; perhaps TRBD1 as D (5 bases). Input material: blood. The DNA of the CDR3 is TGTGCCAGCAGCGCGGACACCGGTACCAAAGAGACCCAGTACTTC. Translation gives CASSADTGTKETQYF.